A single T cell receptor (beta chain) is shown here with its context. Its matching antigen is unknown. The data were obtained in a study of cytotoxic CD8 clonotypes in ibrutinib-treated CLL. In the study overall: The patients comprised approximately eleven relapsed/refractory and more than 14 treatment-naive cases, 17 to 18 IGHV unmutated. Responses: roughly 25 partial, 2 complete; after median around 64 months, approximately 15 stayed remitted, some twelve progressed.

Losses at the gene ends were 1 base for V and 8 bases for J; bases not matched to a gene: 2. Germline CDR1 SGHRS, CDR2 YFSETQ. The CDR3 totals 14 residues. Study-level findings and limits: Rising at ibrutinib response, clonality subsequently fell back toward baseline at progression. Different sampling times were used for sustained-remission and progressing patients.

Sequencing used immunoSEQ multiplex PCR; TCRdb keeps in-frame clones, though not all of them. The table shows some 200,000 clones, with 75% to 80% occurring only once. V gene TRBV5-1 combines with J gene TRBJ2-1, with 11 bases matching TRBD2. The source is a human donor with chronic lymphocytic leukemia. The source was PBMCs, collected after 12 months of ibrutinib treatment. DNA for the CDR3: TGCGCCAGCAGCTTGACTAGCGGGAGATATGAGCAGTTCTTC. This sequence encodes CASSLTSGRYEQFF.